Presented here are 31 T cell receptor beta chains from one specimen sequenced in a study of control samples from healthy donors and cancer patients. Profiling relied on immunoSEQ multiplex PCR, and the TCRdb table lists in-frame clones only, not all of them. The repertoire consists of roughly 89,000 clones, with about nine tenths occurring once and the leading ten covering roughly 18%. Sample: blood. The receptors come from a man aged 45-65 years in good health.

This clone was observed once. V is TRBV11-3 and J is TRBJ2-2; D remains unclear. The CDR3 consists of 14 residues. V was shortened by 2 bases and J by 7 bases, with 11 bases between the two germline ends. The germline V gene encodes CDR1 SGHNT and CDR2 YENEEA. The CDR3 region has the DNA TGTGCCAGCAGCTTAAGGCCTTCGAACGGGGAGCTGTTTTTT. Protein product: CASSLRPSNGELFF.

J is TRBJ2-1 and V is TRBV9; 7 bases are a match to TRBD1. CDR1 and CDR2 from the germline V gene are SGDLS and YYNGEE. Trimming cost V 4 bases and J 2 bases; bases outside gene matches: 9. The CDR3 runs 16 residues. The CDR3 region has the DNA TGTGCCAGCAGCCTTAGGGGCAGGGGGACCTACAATGAGCAGTTCTTC. This encodes CASSLRGRGTYNEQFF.

This rearrangement joins TRBV3-1 (or the pseudogene TRBV3-2) to TRBJ2-1; TRBD2 aligns across 10 bases. Germline values: CDR1 LGHDT, CDR2 YNNKEL (reference sequence). The CDR3 extends over 17 amino acids. After removal of 0 bases from V and 7 bases from J, the junction contained 9 bases not matched to a gene. In nucleotides, the CDR3 is TGTGCCAGCAGCCAAGACCTCCTAACTAGCGGGATGAATGAGCAGTTCTTC. As protein: CASSQDLLTSGMNEQFF.

The chain couples TRBV2 to TRBJ1-2; D might be TRBD1 (5 bases). The CDR3 is made up of 14 amino acids. Per germline, CDR1 SNHLY and CDR2 FYNNEI. Trimming stripped 1 base from V and 4 bases from J, with 10 bases between. CDR3 loop: CASSEGQGPYGYTF. CDR3 DNA: TGTGCCAGCAGTGAAGGGCAGGGTCCCTATGGCTACACCTTC.

V is TRBV27 and J is TRBJ2-2; D is ambiguous. V was clipped by 6 bases and J by 1 base, with 6 bases between them. Germline CDR1 is MNHEY and CDR2 is SMNVEV (reference sequence). CDR3 length equals 13 residues. The CDR3: CASRPMNTGELFF. CDR3 DNA sequence: TGTGCCAGCAGACCCATGAACACCGGGGAGCTGTTTTTT.

This clone has just one count. V usage is TRBV7-9 and J usage is TRBJ2-7, with D unclear. V was clipped by 3 bases and J by 7 bases, with 16 bases between them. Germline V CDR1 and CDR2: SEHNR, FQNEAQ (reference sequence). This CDR3 spans 14 amino acids. The CDR3 coding sequence is TGTGCCAGCAGCTTTACAGCACTACCATCTGAGCAGTACTTC. Its protein product is CASSFTALPSEQYF.

This chain links TRBV12-3 or TRBV12-4 with TRBJ1-6; D may be TRBD1 (5 bases). The CDR3 is made up of 12 amino acids. Trimming pared 5 bases from V and 10 bases from J, leaving 9 bases between. The chain's CDR3 is CASSGAMSPLHF. Here the CDR3 DNA reads TGTGCCAGCAGTGGGGCGATGTCACCCCTCCACTTT.

The V and J genes are TRBV19 and TRBJ1-5; D possibly corresponds to TRBD1 (6 bases). The germline CDR1 and CDR2 sequences are LNHDA and SQIVND (reference sequence). There are 13 residues in the CDR3. The V end lost 1 base, the J end lost 7 bases, and 8 bases lay between the germline ends. The chain's CDR3 is CASSIVDRQPQHF. CDR3 DNA sequence: TGTGCCAGTAGTATAGTAGACAGGCAGCCCCAGCATTTT.

CDR3 coding DNA: TGTGCCAGTTGGAAGGCAGGGTACACCTTC. Protein sequence: CASWKAGYTF. The rearrangement joins TRBV30 to TRBJ1-2; possibly TRBD1 for D (5 bases). V was shortened by 8 bases and J by 11 bases, with 15 bases between the two germline ends. This CDR3 has 10 amino acids. CDR1 and CDR2 from the germline V gene are GTSNPN and SVGIG (reference sequence).

The chain carries TRBV6-2 or TRBV6-3 and TRBJ1-2, with D possibly being TRBD1 (5 bases). Germline V lookup: CDR1 MNHEY, CDR2 SVGEGT. Trimming shortened V by 5 bases and J by 0 bases, and 16 bases separated the two germline ends. This CDR3 spans 16 amino acids. In nucleotides, the CDR3 is TGTGCCAGCAGTAGTTCCGGGGCCCGAGCTAACTATGGCTACACCTTC. This codes for CASSSSGARANYGYTF.

This chain links TRBV30 with TRBJ1-3; weak D call: TRBD1 (5 bases). Deletions cut 1 base from V and 8 bases from J, with 15 bases between. CDR1 GTSNPN and CDR2 SVGIG come from the germline V gene (reference sequence). The CDR3 sequence is 14 residues long. Here the CDR3 DNA reads TGTGCCTGGAGTGAAGGACTCCCGGGGGACACCATATATTTT. Protein: CAWSEGLPGDTIYF.

The sample holds one count of this clone. The rearrangement joins TRBV19 to TRBJ2-2, with 11 bases aligning to TRBD1. With 3 bases clipped from V and 5 bases from J, the junction kept 8 bases outside the gene matches. Per the germline V gene, CDR1 is LNHDA and CDR2 is SQIVND (reference sequence). There are 17 residues in the CDR3. CDR3 in amino acids: CASSIRTGTGGTGELFF. In nucleotides, the CDR3 is TGTGCCAGTAGTATTCGAACCGGGACAGGGGGTACCGGGGAGCTGTTTTTT.

V gene TRBV19 combines with J gene TRBJ1-6; tentatively, D is TRBD1 (6 bases). The germline V gene encodes CDR1 LNHDA and CDR2 SQIVND (reference sequence). The CDR3 runs to 16 residues. Trimming removed 6 bases at V and 9 bases at J, with 21 bases between. The DNA for the CDR3 is TGTGCCAGTAGCGTTTACTTGGGACACGGAATTTCACCCCTCCACTTT. Its protein is CASSVYLGHGISPLHF.

The gene calls are TRBV7-2 and TRBJ2-5; perhaps TRBD1 as D (5 bases). Germline CDR1 and CDR2: SGHTA and FQGNSA. This CDR3 has 15 amino acids. Deletions cut 4 bases from V and 1 base from J, with 13 bases between. The CDR3 region is CASSSQGASQETQYF. In DNA, the CDR3 is TGTGCCAGCAGCTCTCAGGGTGCCAGCCAAGAGACCCAGTACTTC.

This sequence joins TRBV29-1 and TRBJ2-3, with 9 bases aligning to TRBD1. The trim removed 6 bases at V and 3 bases at J, leaving 1 base unmatched. The CDR3 totals 12 residues. From germline, CDR1 is SQVTM and CDR2 ANQGSEA. The CDR3 sequence is CSVDRGTDTQYF. In nucleotides, the CDR3 is TGCAGCGTCGACAGGGGGACAGATACGCAGTATTTT.

This clone appeared once. The chain carries TRBV9 and TRBJ2-1; unclear D gene. Trimming took 4 bases from V and 5 from J, leaving 4 bases between them. The CDR3 totals 11 residues. The germline V gene encodes CDR1 SGDLS and CDR2 YYNGEE. CDR3 loop: CASSRHNEQFF. The CDR3 DNA sequence: TGTGCCAGCAGCCGTCACAATGAGCAGTTCTTC.

This sequence joins TRBV3-1 (or the pseudogene TRBV3-2) and TRBJ1-1; possible D gene TRBD1, 5 bases. Between the trimmed V and J ends, which lost 3 bases and 5 bases, there was a span of 19 bases. There are 16 residues in the CDR3. Germline V gene data show CDR1 as LGHDT and CDR2 as YNNKEL (reference sequence). The CDR3 nucleotides read TGTGCCAGCAGCCACTCGACCCCAGGGCGGTATACTGAAGCTTTCTTT. Residues: CASSHSTPGRYTEAFF.

The chain uses TRBV29-1 and TRBJ2-2, with TRBD1 matching over 8 bases. Germline-derived CDR1 and CDR2 are SQVTM and ANQGSEA. The CDR3 consists of 15 residues. J lost 0 bases, V lost 6 bases, and 6 bases had no gene match. The CDR3: CSVTRGPANTGELFF. As DNA, the CDR3 is TGCAGCGTCACCAGGGGGCCGGCGAACACCGGGGAGCTGTTTTTT.

The chain combines TRBV12-3 or TRBV12-4 with TRBJ1-1, with a possible D match to TRBD1 (5 bases). This CDR3 contains 12 residues. Trimming took 5 bases from V and 9 from J, leaving 13 bases between them. The CDR3 reads CASSGGAAKAFF. The DNA for the CDR3 is TGTGCCAGCAGTGGCGGGGCGGCGAAAGCTTTCTTT.

V gene TRBV14 combines with J gene TRBJ2-1; D may be TRBD2 (5 bases). Deletions cut 1 base from V and 9 bases from J, with 10 bases between. This CDR3 region has 13 residues. From germline, CDR1 is SGHDN and CDR2 FVKESK. CDR3 residues: CASSQAGFSEQFF. The CDR3 bases are TGTGCCAGCAGCCAAGCGGGGTTCAGTGAGCAGTTCTTC.

V gene TRBV9 combines with J gene TRBJ2-2; 9 bases fit TRBD2. V dropped 3 bases and J dropped 2; count of bases not matched to a gene: 5. The CDR3 covers 16 residues. Per the germline V gene, CDR1 is SGDLS and CDR2 is YYNGEE. This CDR3 is CASSEGGGANTGELFF. CDR3 coding DNA: TGTGCCAGCAGCGAAGGCGGGGGGGCAAACACCGGGGAGCTGTTTTTT.

This chain's CDR3 is CASSPRTALPYGYTF. CDR3 sequence (DNA): TGTGCCAGCAGCCCAAGGACAGCTTTACCTTATGGCTACACCTTC. V is TRBV5-5 and J is TRBJ1-2, with D maybe TRBD1 (6 bases). V was cut by 4 bases and J by 5 bases, with 18 bases left in between. The CDR3 spans 15 residues. CDR1 and CDR2 from the germline V gene are SGHKS and YYEKEE (reference sequence).

This clone turned up a few times. The chain is built from TRBV7-2 and TRBJ1-2; D call uncertain. The CDR3 runs 13 residues. Germline CDR1 and CDR2: SGHTA and FQGNSA. The germline V and J ends were trimmed by 1 base and 3 bases, with 6 bases remaining between them. The CDR3 sequence: CASSLGLDYGYTF. CDR3 bases: TGTGCCAGCAGCTTAGGGTTGGACTATGGCTACACCTTC. The full variable domain, rest sourced from reference TRBV7-2 and TRBJ1-2, is GAGVSQSPSNKVTEKGKDVELRCDPISGHTALYWYRQSLGQGLEFLIYFQGNSAPDKSGLPSDRFSAERTGGSVSTLTIQRTQQEDSAVYLCASSLGLDYGYTFGSGTRLTVV.

The chain couples TRBV10-3 to TRBJ2-7; D ambiguous. This CDR3 is 13 amino acids long. In germline, CDR1 is ENHRY, CDR2 SYGVKD. Trimming stripped 4 bases from V and 5 bases from J, with 12 bases between. The CDR3 DNA is TGTGCCATCAGTGGACTTATAAGGGACGAGCAGTACTTC. It specifies CAISGLIRDEQYF.

V and J are TRBV7-6 and TRBJ2-1; D may be TRBD1 (6 bases). Trimming took off 2 bases at V and 3 bases at J, with 17 bases between the two ends. The germline V gene has CDR1 SGHVS and CDR2 FNYEAQ. The CDR3 consists of 17 residues. In nucleotides, the CDR3 is TGTGCCAGCAGCTTATATCCTCGTCGGACAGACTACAATGAGCAGTTCTTC. It translates to CASSLYPRRTDYNEQFF.

V and J are TRBV5-6 and TRBJ1-1; D perhaps matches TRBD1 (6 bases). The CDR3 runs to 18 residues. Germline CDR1 SGHDT, CDR2 YYEEEE. Deletions cut 0 bases from V and 4 bases from J, with 22 bases between. The chain's CDR3 is CASSLAGKNRVVGTEAFF. CDR3 bases: TGTGCCAGCAGCTTGGCCGGGAAAAACAGGGTCGTCGGCACTGAAGCTTTCTTT. The full variable domain, rest sourced from reference TRBV5-6 and TRBJ1-1, is DAGVTQSPTHLIKTRGQQVTLRCSPKSGHDTVSWYQQALGQGPQFIFQYYEEEERQRGNFPDRFSGHQFPNYSSELNVNALLLGDSALYLCASSLAGKNRVVGTEAFFGQGTRLTVV.

The chain is built from TRBV5-6 and TRBJ1-2; 7 bases map to TRBD1. The CDR3 has 15 amino acids. V was pared by 2 bases and J by 7 bases, with 11 bases of the junction left unmatched. From germline, CDR1 is SGHDT and CDR2 YYEEEE. CDR3 residues: CASSFGTQGDVGYTF. DNA of the CDR3: TGTGCCAGCAGCTTCGGAACCCAGGGGGACGTTGGCTACACCTTC.

The chain links TRBV10-3 to TRBJ2-2, with 7 bases that match TRBD1. The ends lost 1 base at V and 6 bases at J; junction bases unmatched: 5. Germline V lookup: CDR1 ENHRY, CDR2 SYGVKD. This CDR3 has 15 residues. In nucleotides, the CDR3 is TGTGCCATCAGTGAGTTAGGGGGCGATTCCGGGGAGCTGTTTTTT. This encodes CAISELGGDSGELFF.

The table lists this clone with a count of one. V is TRBV6-2 or TRBV6-3 and J is TRBJ1-2; 7 nucleotides match TRBD1. The CDR3 extends over 17 amino acids. V trimming: 2 bases; J trimming: 6 bases; junction bases outside the gene matches: 15. Germline lookup yields CDR1 MNHEY and CDR2 SVGEGT. Written as DNA, the CDR3 is TGTGCCAGCAGTTACCCCCCTCTCATCGACAGGGTGAATGGCTACACCTTC. Its protein is CASSYPPLIDRVNGYTF.

The genes are TRBV19 and TRBJ1-5; no reliable D call. The V and J ends lost 4 bases and 0 bases respectively, with 10 bases between them. CDR1 LNHDA and CDR2 SQIVND come from the germline V gene (reference sequence). The CDR3 loop spans 15 amino acids. The DNA for the CDR3 is TGTGCCAGTAGTACCTCCGAGGGTAGCAATCAGCCCCAGCATTTT. Encoded protein: CASSTSEGSNQPQHF.

V and J are TRBV6-5 and TRBJ1-4, with D maybe TRBD1 (5 bases). The CDR3 totals 15 residues. Germline V CDR1 and CDR2: MNHEY, SVGAGI. V was cut by 0 bases and J by 8 bases, with 13 bases left in between. As DNA, the CDR3 is TGTGCCAGCAGTTACTCGTCCGGAGGGGTAGAAAAACTGTTTTTT. It encodes CASSYSSGGVEKLFF.